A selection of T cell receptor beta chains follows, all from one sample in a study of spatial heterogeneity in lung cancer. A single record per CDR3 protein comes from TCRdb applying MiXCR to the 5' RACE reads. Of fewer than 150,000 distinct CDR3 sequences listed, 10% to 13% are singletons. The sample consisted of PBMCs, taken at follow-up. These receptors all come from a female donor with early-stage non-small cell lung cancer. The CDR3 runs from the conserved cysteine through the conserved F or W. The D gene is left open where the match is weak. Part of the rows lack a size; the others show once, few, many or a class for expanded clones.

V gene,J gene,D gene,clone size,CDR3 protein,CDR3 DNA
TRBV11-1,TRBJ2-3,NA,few,CASRDIPGADTQYF,TGTGCCAGCCGGGACATCCCTGGAGCAGATACGCAGTATTTT
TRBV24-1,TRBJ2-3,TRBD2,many,CATSEPGLAENTDTQYF,TGTGCCACCAGTGAACCGGGACTAGCGGAAAACACAGATACGCAGTATTTT
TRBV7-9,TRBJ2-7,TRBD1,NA,CASSLVGGNEQYF,TGTGCCAGCAGCTTAGTAGGGGGCAACGAGCAGTACTTC
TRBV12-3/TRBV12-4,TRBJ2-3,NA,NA,CASTLGVSTDTQYF,TGTGCCAGCACCTTGGGAGTTAGCACAGATACGCAGTATTTT
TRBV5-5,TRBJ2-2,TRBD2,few,CASSLARLAGGTGELFF,TGTGCCAGCAGCTTGGCAAGGCTAGCGGGAGGTACCGGGGAGCTGTTTTTT
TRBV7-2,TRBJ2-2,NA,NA,CASSLAGLNTGELFF,TGTGCCAGCAGCTTAGCCGGACTGAACACCGGGGAGCTGTTTTTT
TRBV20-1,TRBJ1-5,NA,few,CSANRAGNQPQHF,TGCAGTGCTAACAGGGCAGGGAATCAGCCCCAGCATTTT
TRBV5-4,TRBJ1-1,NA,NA,CASSFFSGNTEAFF,TGTGCCAGCAGCTTTTTTTCAGGGAACACTGAAGCTTTCTTT
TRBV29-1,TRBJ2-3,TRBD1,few,CSVVGGTGFIYRTDTQYF,TGCAGCGTTGTAGGCGGGACAGGGTTTATTTATCGCACAGATACGCAGTATTTT
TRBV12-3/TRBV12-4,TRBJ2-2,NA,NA,CASSRGVGELFF,TGTGCCAGCAGTAGGGGTGTTGGGGAGCTGTTTTTT
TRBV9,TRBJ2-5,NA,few,CASSVEGRYQETQYF,TGTGCCAGCAGCGTAGAAGGTCGGTACCAAGAGACCCAGTACTTC
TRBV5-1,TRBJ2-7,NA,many,CASSLGVGDEQYF,TGCGCCAGCAGCTTGGGGGTGGGAGACGAGCAGTACTTC
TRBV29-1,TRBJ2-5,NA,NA,CSVAEETQYF,TGCAGCGTGGCCGAGGAGACCCAGTACTTC
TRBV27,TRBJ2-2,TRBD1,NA,CASSMTGVNTGELFF,TGTGCCAGCAGTATGACAGGGGTGAACACCGGGGAGCTGTTTTTT
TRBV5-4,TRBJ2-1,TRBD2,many,CASSPRLASYNEQFF,TGTGCCAGCAGCCCGAGACTAGCGTCCTACAATGAGCAGTTCTTC
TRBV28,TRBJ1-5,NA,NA,CASSLYLGQPQHF,TGTGCCAGCAGTTTATATTTGGGTCAGCCCCAGCATTTT
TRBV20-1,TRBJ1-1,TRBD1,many,CSARLGQGNTEAFF,TGCAGTGCTAGATTGGGACAGGGGAACACTGAAGCTTTCTTT
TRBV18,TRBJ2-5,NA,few,CASSRDSAAQYF,TGTGCCAGCTCACGGGACTCCGCGGCCCAGTACTTC
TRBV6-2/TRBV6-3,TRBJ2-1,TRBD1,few,CASGQGNEQFF,TGTGCCAGTGGACAGGGCAATGAGCAGTTCTTC
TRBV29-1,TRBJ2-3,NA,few,CSVEHGSGTDTQYF,TGCAGCGTTGAACACGGGAGCGGCACAGATACGCAGTATTTT
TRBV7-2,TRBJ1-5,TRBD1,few,CASSWGQGNGQPQHF,TGTGCCAGCAGCTGGGGACAGGGGAATGGTCAGCCCCAGCATTTT
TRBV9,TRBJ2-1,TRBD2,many,CASSFGLANEQFF,TGTGCCAGCAGCTTTGGACTAGCAAATGAGCAGTTCTTC
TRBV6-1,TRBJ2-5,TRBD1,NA,CASRGTPGQGQAQYF,TGTGCCAGCAGGGGGACACCGGGACAGGGCCAGGCCCAGTACTTC
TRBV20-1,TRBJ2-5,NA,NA,CSARDFQTQYF,TGCAGTGCTAGAGATTTTCAGACCCAGTACTTC
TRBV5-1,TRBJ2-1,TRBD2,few,CASSYLAGVRYNEQFF,TGCGCCAGCAGCTATCTAGCGGGAGTGCGATACAATGAGCAGTTCTTC
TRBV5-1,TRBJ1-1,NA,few,CASSSQGPEAFF,TGCGCCAGCAGCTCACAGGGCCCTGAAGCTTTCTTT
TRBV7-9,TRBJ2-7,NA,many,CASSEGITEQYF,TGTGCCAGCAGCGAGGGAATTACCGAGCAGTACTTC
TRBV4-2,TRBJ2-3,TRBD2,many,CASNALAGGQDTQYF,TGTGCCAGCAACGCACTAGCGGGAGGCCAGGATACGCAGTATTTT
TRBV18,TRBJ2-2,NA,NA,CASSIGPTVATGELFF,TGTGCCAGCTCAATTGGGCCCACGGTTGCCACCGGGGAGCTGTTTTTT
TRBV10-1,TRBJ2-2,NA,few,CASSAYATGELFF,TGCGCCAGCAGTGCCTATGCGACCGGGGAGCTGTTTTTT
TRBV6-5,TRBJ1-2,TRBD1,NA,CASRGQGGSGYTF,TGTGCCAGCAGGGGACAGGGAGGCTCTGGCTACACCTTC
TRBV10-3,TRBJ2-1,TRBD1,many,CAVTPRDSYNEQFF,TGTGCCGTGACGCCTCGGGACAGTTACAATGAGCAGTTCTTC
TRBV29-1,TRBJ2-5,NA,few,CSVVRGLGETQYF,TGCAGCGTTGTTCGGGGGCTGGGTGAGACCCAGTACTTC
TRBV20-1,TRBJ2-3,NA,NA,CSACADSTDTQYF,TGCAGTGCTTGTGCGGATAGCACAGATACGCAGTATTTT
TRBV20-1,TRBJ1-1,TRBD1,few,CSASQLGTAHFTEAFF,TGCAGTGCTAGCCAACTCGGGACAGCTCATTTCACTGAAGCTTTCTTT
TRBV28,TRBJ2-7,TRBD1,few,CASSPGQGAREQYF,TGTGCCAGCAGTCCGGGACAGGGGGCGAGGGAGCAGTACTTC
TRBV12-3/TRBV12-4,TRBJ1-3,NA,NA,CASSPSTNSGNTIYF,TGTGCCAGCAGTCCTTCGACCAACTCTGGAAACACCATATATTTT
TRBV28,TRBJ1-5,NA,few,CASNKHHGGAVQPQHF,TGTGCCAGCAACAAACATCACGGGGGGGCGGTTCAGCCCCAGCATTTT
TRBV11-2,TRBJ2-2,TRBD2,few,CASSRGLAGGRNTGELFF,TGTGCCAGCAGTCGGGGACTAGCGGGAGGGCGGAACACCGGGGAGCTGTTTTTT
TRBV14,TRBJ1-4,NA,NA,CASSQEVSVAEKLFF,TGTGCCAGCAGCCAAGAAGTCTCCGTGGCTGAAAAACTGTTTTTT
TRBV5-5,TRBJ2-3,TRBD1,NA,CASSLRQGRTDTQYF,TGTGCCAGCAGCTTGAGACAGGGGAGGACAGATACGCAGTATTTT
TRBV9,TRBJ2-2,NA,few,CASSARTEPTTGELFF,TGTGCCAGCAGCGCTCGGACCGAACCTACCACCGGGGAGCTGTTTTTT
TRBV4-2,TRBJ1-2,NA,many,CASSPMRPTYGYTF,TGTGCCAGCAGCCCCATGAGACCGACCTATGGCTACACCTTC
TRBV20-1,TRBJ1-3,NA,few,CSATGRTGNTIYF,TGCAGTGCCACCGGGAGGACTGGAAACACCATATATTTT
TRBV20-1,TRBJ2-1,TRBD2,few,CSARNPSGGNEQFF,TGCAGTGCTAGAAACCCTAGCGGGGGTAATGAGCAGTTCTTC
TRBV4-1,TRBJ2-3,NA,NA,CASSRSENPDTQYF,TGCGCCAGCAGCCGATCGGAAAACCCAGATACGCAGTATTTT
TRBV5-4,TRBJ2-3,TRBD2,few,CASSLAPSGSTDTQYF,TGTGCCAGCAGCTTGGCGCCTAGCGGGAGTACAGATACGCAGTATTTT
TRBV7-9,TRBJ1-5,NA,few,CASSLDHYSNQPQHF,TGTGCCAGCAGCTTAGATCACTATAGCAATCAGCCCCAGCATTTT
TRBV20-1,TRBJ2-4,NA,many,CSASPGLAKNIQYF,TGCAGTGCATCACCCGGATTAGCCAAAAACATTCAGTACTTC
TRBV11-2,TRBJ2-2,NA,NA,CASSPRVVNTGELFF,TGTGCCAGCAGCCCGAGGGTAGTCAACACCGGGGAGCTGTTTTTT
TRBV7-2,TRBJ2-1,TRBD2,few,CASSKSRGLGSFF,TGTGCCAGCAGCAAGTCGCGGGGACTAGGATCGTTCTTC
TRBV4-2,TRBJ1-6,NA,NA,CASSQDRDSPLHF,TGTGCCAGCAGCCAAGATCGGGATTCACCCCTCCACTTT
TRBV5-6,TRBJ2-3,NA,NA,CASRLQGSGTDTQYF,TGTGCCAGCAGGCTGCAGGGGAGCGGCACAGATACGCAGTATTTT
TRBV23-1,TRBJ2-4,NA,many,CASKPCPAGMMAKNIQYF,TGCGCCAGCAAACCCTGCCCGGCGGGCATGATGGCCAAAAACATTCAGTACTTC